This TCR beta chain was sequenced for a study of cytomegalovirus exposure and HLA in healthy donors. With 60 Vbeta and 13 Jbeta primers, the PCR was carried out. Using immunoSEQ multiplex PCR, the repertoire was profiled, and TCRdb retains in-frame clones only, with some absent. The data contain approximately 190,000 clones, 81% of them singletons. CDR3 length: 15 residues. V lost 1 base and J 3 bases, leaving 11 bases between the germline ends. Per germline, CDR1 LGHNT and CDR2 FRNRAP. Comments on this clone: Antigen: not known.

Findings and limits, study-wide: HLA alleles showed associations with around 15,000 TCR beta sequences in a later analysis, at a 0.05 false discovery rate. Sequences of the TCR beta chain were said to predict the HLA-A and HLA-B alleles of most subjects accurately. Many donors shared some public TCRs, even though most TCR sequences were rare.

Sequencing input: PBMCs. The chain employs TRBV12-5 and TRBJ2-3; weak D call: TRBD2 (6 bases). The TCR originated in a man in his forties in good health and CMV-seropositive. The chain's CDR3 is CASGLGPGSTDTQYF. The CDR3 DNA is TGTGCTAGTGGTTTGGGCCCCGGGAGTACAGATACGCAGTATTTT.